This record looks at one TCR beta chain sequence and its context. Its antigen is unidentified. Germline CDR1 is SNHLY and CDR2 is FYNNEI. The CDR3 loop spans 14 amino acids. With V trimmed by 10 bases and J by 10 bases, 11 bases remained unmatched. These patients, aged 18 to 65, had recently diagnosed hyperthyroidism lasting under 2 months. Patients having uncontrolled infection, another autoimmune disease, pregnancy or lactation were not included. The PBMCs studied were ones that came from about 10 ml fresh peripheral blood. Using RNA transcripts as the source, TCR beta CDR3 regions were amplified. Primed by the HTBI set, a first-round RT-PCR was run on the TCR CDR3. A single record per CDR3 protein comes from TCRdb applying MiXCR to the multiplex PCR reads. This table holds 550,000 to 600,000 distinct CDR3 sequences, roughly 17% found once. The data were taken from a study of T cells in Graves' hyperthyroidism and ophthalmopathy.

Study results and limitations: Clonotypes that were expanded in thyroid above 0.001 mostly appeared in blood too.

The sequence was obtained from a woman aged 18-35 years with Graves' hyperthyroidism. The chain joins TRBV2 to TRBJ2-2; 11 positions match TRBD2. Sequenced: blood. In nucleotides, the CDR3 is TGTGCCACCACTAGCGGGAGTTCTTCGAAGGAGCTGTTTTTT. This sequence encodes CATTSGSSSKELFF.